This T cell receptor beta chain emerged from a study of blood T cells in healthy people across ages. Points from the study as a whole: The study found TCR beta diversity correlated strongly with naive T cell percentage.

Every sample yielded at least 6 million isolated PBMCs. In the case of this clonotype: Its antigen is currently unknown. At one end the junction does not follow the germline gene, possibly because of a read error.

Combining a sample-barcoded 5' primer with a J-beta primer mix, a second PCR ran for roughly 6 to 11 cycles. Template switching added a 12-random-nucleotide identifier to every cDNA molecule. In TCRdb, the 5' RACE reads were re-called with MiXCR into one record per CDR3 protein. The sample has roughly 930,000 distinct CDR3 sequences, about 44% seen once. The germline CDR1 and CDR2 sequences are LGHNA and YSLEER. The CDR3 spans 16 residues. The gene calls are TRBV4-3 and TRBJ2-1, with 9 bases fitting TRBD2. Sequencing input: blood. This clonotype originated in a man aged 30 to 39 in good health. This CDR3 reads CASSQDLRGGDNGQFF. In nucleotides, the CDR3 is TGCGCCAGCAGCCAAGACTTGCGGGGGGGAGACAATGGGCAGTTCTTC.